A selection of T cell receptor beta chains follows, all from one sample in a study of OX40 agonist ivuxolimab in advanced cancers. The protocol was immunoSEQ multiplex PCR, while the TCRdb copy is restricted to in-frame clones and leaves out a portion. The table lists around 66,000 clones, approximately 91% of them singletons. This specimen was CD4+ or CD8+ T cells sorted from blood, taken in a trial of the OX40 agonist ivuxolimab. Receptors originate from an adult with an advanced solid tumor such as melanoma, head and neck, liver or kidney cancer. The CDR3 runs from the conserved cysteine through the conserved F or W. Each record gives: clone size, D gene, V gene, J gene, CDR3 protein, CDR3 DNA. D genes are given only for firm matches. Rows give clone size only sometimes, using once, few, many, or a class for an expanded clone.

clone size: .
D gene: TRBD1
V gene: TRBV27
J gene: TRBJ1-1
CDR3 protein: CASSTDRGRGTEAFF
CDR3 DNA: TGTGCCAGCAGTACCGACAGGGGGCGGGGGACTGAAGCTTTCTTT

clone size: .
D gene: .
V gene: TRBV7-8
J gene: TRBJ1-4
CDR3 protein: CASSTPNRDTQLNEKLFF
CDR3 DNA: TGTGCCAGCAGCACCCCGAACAGGGACACCCAACTCAATGAAAAACTGTTTTTT

clone size: .
D gene: TRBD1
V gene: TRBV5-5
J gene: TRBJ1-2
CDR3 protein: CASSFDPGQGAIGYTF
CDR3 DNA: TGTGCCAGCAGCTTTGACCCGGGACAGGGGGCGATAGGCTACACCTTC

clone size: .
D gene: .
V gene: TRBV6-4
J gene: TRBJ1-3
CDR3 protein: CASSCRGGNTIYF
CDR3 DNA: TGTGCCAGCAGTTGCAGGGGTGGAAACACCATATATTTT

clone size: .
D gene: TRBD1
V gene: TRBV14
J gene: TRBJ1-6
CDR3 protein: CASSQSDREVSPLHF
CDR3 DNA: TGTGCCAGCAGCCAATCGGACAGGGAGGTATCACCCCTCCACTTT

clone size: .
D gene: .
V gene: TRBV7-9
J gene: TRBJ2-7
CDR3 protein: CASKKLHYEQYF
CDR3 DNA: TGTGCCAGCAAAAAGTTGCATTACGAGCAGTACTTC

clone size: .
D gene: .
V gene: TRBV5-4
J gene: TRBJ2-2
CDR3 protein: CASSLGPGELFF
CDR3 DNA: TGTGCCAGCAGCTTGGGACCCGGGGAGCTGTTTTTT

clone size: .
D gene: TRBD1
V gene: TRBV7-2
J gene: TRBJ1-1
CDR3 protein: CASSLETGINTEAFF
CDR3 DNA: TGTGCCAGCAGCTTAGAGACAGGGATTAACACTGAAGCTTTCTTT

clone size: .
D gene: .
V gene: TRBV5-8
J gene: TRBJ1-5
CDR3 protein: CASSFSYGDGNQPQHF
CDR3 DNA: TGTGCCAGCAGCTTCTCTTACGGGGATGGCAATCAGCCCCAGCATTTT

clone size: .
D gene: TRBD1
V gene: TRBV4-1
J gene: TRBJ1-1
CDR3 protein: CASSPIQGANTEAFF
CDR3 DNA: TGCGCCAGCAGCCCCATACAGGGGGCGAACACTGAAGCTTTCTTT

clone size: few
D gene: TRBD1
V gene: TRBV11-2
J gene: TRBJ1-1
CDR3 protein: CASSLFNRGDTEAFF
CDR3 DNA: TGTGCCAGCAGCTTATTCAACAGGGGGGACACTGAAGCTTTCTTT

clone size: .
D gene: TRBD1
V gene: TRBV5-1
J gene: TRBJ2-2
CDR3 protein: CASSTDRGVTGELFF
CDR3 DNA: TGCGCCAGCAGCACGGACAGGGGGGTCACCGGGGAGCTGTTTTTT

clone size: .
D gene: TRBD1
V gene: TRBV27
J gene: TRBJ1-2
CDR3 protein: CASSPGQGIWYGYTF
CDR3 DNA: TGTGCCAGCAGTCCAGGACAGGGGATATGGTATGGCTACACCTTC

clone size: once
D gene: TRBD2
V gene: TRBV19
J gene: TRBJ2-3
CDR3 protein: CASMSLAGEGTDTQYF
CDR3 DNA: TGTGCCAGTATGTCGTTAGCGGGGGAGGGCACAGATACGCAGTATTTT

clone size: .
D gene: .
V gene: TRBV7-7
J gene: TRBJ2-1
CDR3 protein: CASSLEGVGNEQFF
CDR3 DNA: TGTGCTAGCAGCTTAGAAGGGGTGGGCAATGAGCAGTTCTTC

clone size: once
D gene: TRBD2
V gene: TRBV7-2
J gene: TRBJ2-3
CDR3 protein: CASSLTSGGADTQYF
CDR3 DNA: TGTGCCAGCAGCTTAACTAGCGGGGGGGCAGATACGCAGTATTTT

clone size: .
D gene: TRBD1
V gene: TRBV2
J gene: TRBJ2-7
CDR3 protein: CASSPGTGYYEQYF
CDR3 DNA: TGTGCCAGCAGTCCCGGGACAGGCTACTACGAGCAGTACTTC

clone size: .
D gene: .
V gene: TRBV6-1
J gene: TRBJ2-3
CDR3 protein: CASSGGGDTQYF
CDR3 DNA: TGTGCCAGCAGCGGGGGTGGGGATACGCAGTATTTT

clone size: .
D gene: TRBD1
V gene: TRBV5-4
J gene: TRBJ1-2
CDR3 protein: CASSIGTGGLHYGYTF
CDR3 DNA: TGTGCCAGCAGCATCGGGACAGGGGGACTACACTATGGCTACACCTTC

clone size: .
D gene: .
V gene: TRBV7-8
J gene: TRBJ1-4
CDR3 protein: CASSLGGSTNEKLFF
CDR3 DNA: TGTGCCAGCAGCTTAGGAGGATCAACTAATGAAAAACTGTTTTTT

clone size: .
D gene: .
V gene: TRBV7-8
J gene: TRBJ2-3
CDR3 protein: CASSSYSGDTQYF
CDR3 DNA: TGTGCCAGCAGCTCCTACAGCGGTGATACGCAGTATTTT

clone size: .
D gene: TRBD1
V gene: TRBV7-9
J gene: TRBJ1-1
CDR3 protein: CASSPSRGQGFPEAFF
CDR3 DNA: TGTGCCAGCAGCCCCTCGCGGGGACAGGGGTTCCCTGAAGCTTTCTTT

clone size: .
D gene: TRBD2
V gene: TRBV15
J gene: TRBJ2-1
CDR3 protein: CATYLAGGSPEQFF
CDR3 DNA: TGTGCCACTTATTTAGCGGGGGGGTCTCCTGAGCAGTTCTTC

clone size: .
D gene: .
V gene: TRBV13
J gene: TRBJ2-7
CDR3 protein: CASSLGGSYEQYF
CDR3 DNA: TGTGCCAGCAGCTTAGGCGGGTCCTACGAGCAGTACTTC

clone size: .
D gene: .
V gene: TRBV19
J gene: TRBJ1-5
CDR3 protein: CASSMWSLEPQHF
CDR3 DNA: TGTGCCAGTAGTATGTGGAGCTTGGAGCCCCAGCATTTT

clone size: once
D gene: TRBD2
V gene: TRBV2
J gene: TRBJ2-7
CDR3 protein: CASSLSGFYEQYF
CDR3 DNA: TGTGCCAGCAGCCTTAGCGGGTTCTACGAGCAGTACTTC

clone size: .
D gene: .
V gene: TRBV7-6
J gene: TRBJ2-1
CDR3 protein: CASSLSYNEQFF
CDR3 DNA: TGTGCCAGCAGCTTATCGTACAATGAGCAGTTCTTC

clone size: .
D gene: TRBD2
V gene: TRBV29-1
J gene: TRBJ2-1
CDR3 protein: CSVAVGGIYNEQFF
CDR3 DNA: TGCAGCGTCGCAGTGGGGGGGATCTACAATGAGCAGTTCTTC

clone size: .
D gene: .
V gene: TRBV5-6
J gene: TRBJ2-5
CDR3 protein: CASSGEDRAETQYF
CDR3 DNA: TGTGCCAGCAGCGGAGAAGACAGAGCAGAGACCCAGTACTTC

clone size: few
D gene: .
V gene: TRBV27
J gene: TRBJ1-1
CDR3 protein: CASSIQGLNTEAFF
CDR3 DNA: TGTGCCAGCAGCATACAGGGACTGAACACTGAAGCTTTCTTT

clone size: .
D gene: .
V gene: TRBV5-1
J gene: TRBJ2-2
CDR3 protein: CASSGDTGELFF
CDR3 DNA: TGCGCCAGCAGCGGGGACACCGGGGAGCTGTTTTTT

clone size: .
D gene: .
V gene: TRBV19
J gene: TRBJ2-1
CDR3 protein: CASRMSTYSSYNEQFF
CDR3 DNA: TGTGCCAGTAGGATGTCGACTTACAGCTCCTACAATGAGCAGTTCTTC

clone size: .
D gene: TRBD2
V gene: TRBV29-1
J gene: TRBJ2-7
CDR3 protein: CSILAASYEQYF
CDR3 DNA: TGCAGCATTCTAGCGGCGTCCTACGAGCAGTACTTC

clone size: .
D gene: .
V gene: TRBV6-1
J gene: TRBJ1-3
CDR3 protein: CASSEVEAFVGKGTIYF
CDR3 DNA: TGTGCCAGCAGTGAGGTGGAGGCGTTTGTCGGCAAAGGCACCATATATTTT

clone size: .
D gene: .
V gene: TRBV11-2
J gene: TRBJ1-1
CDR3 protein: CASSQRQANTEAFF
CDR3 DNA: TGTGCCAGCAGCCAAAGACAGGCGAACACTGAAGCTTTCTTT

clone size: .
D gene: TRBD1
V gene: TRBV14
J gene: TRBJ2-7
CDR3 protein: CASSQDLFPGQGYYEQYF
CDR3 DNA: TGTGCCAGCAGCCAAGACCTCTTTCCGGGACAGGGGTACTACGAGCAGTACTTC

clone size: .
D gene: .
V gene: TRBV7-9
J gene: TRBJ1-1
CDR3 protein: CASSPRDGYLEAFF
CDR3 DNA: TGTGCCAGCAGCCCCCGGGACGGATATCTTGAAGCTTTCTTT

clone size: .
D gene: TRBD1
V gene: TRBV29-1
J gene: TRBJ2-3
CDR3 protein: CSVVGQKDTDTQYF
CDR3 DNA: TGCAGCGTTGTGGGACAGAAAGACACAGATACGCAGTATTTT

clone size: .
D gene: TRBD2
V gene: TRBV7-9
J gene: TRBJ2-7
CDR3 protein: CASSLVGGGTIDEQYF
CDR3 DNA: TGTGCCAGCAGCTTAGTGGGCGGGGGAACTATAGACGAGCAGTACTTC